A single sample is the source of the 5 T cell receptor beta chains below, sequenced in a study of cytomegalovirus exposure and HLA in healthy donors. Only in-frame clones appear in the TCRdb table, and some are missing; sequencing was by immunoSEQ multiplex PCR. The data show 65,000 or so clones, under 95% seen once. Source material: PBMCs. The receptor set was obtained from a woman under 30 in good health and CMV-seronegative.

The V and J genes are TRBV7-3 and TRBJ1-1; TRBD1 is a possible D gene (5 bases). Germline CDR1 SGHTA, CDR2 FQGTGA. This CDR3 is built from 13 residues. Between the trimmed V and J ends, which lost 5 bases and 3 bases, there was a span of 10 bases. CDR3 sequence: CASSLTGYTEAFF. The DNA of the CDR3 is TGTGCCAGCAGCCTCACAGGATACACTGAAGCTTTCTTT.

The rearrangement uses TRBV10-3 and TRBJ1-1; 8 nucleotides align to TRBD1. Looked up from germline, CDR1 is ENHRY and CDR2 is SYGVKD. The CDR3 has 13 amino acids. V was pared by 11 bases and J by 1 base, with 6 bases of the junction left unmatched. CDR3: CAAGGTGNTEAFF. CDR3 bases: TGTGCCGCCGGCGGGACAGGGAACACTGAAGCTTTCTTT.

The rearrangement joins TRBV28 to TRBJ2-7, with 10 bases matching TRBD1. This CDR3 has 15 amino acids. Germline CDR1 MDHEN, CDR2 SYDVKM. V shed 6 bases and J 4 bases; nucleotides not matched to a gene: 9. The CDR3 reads CASSGGDRGTYEQYF. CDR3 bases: TGTGCCAGCAGCGGGGGGGACAGGGGAACATACGAGCAGTACTTC.

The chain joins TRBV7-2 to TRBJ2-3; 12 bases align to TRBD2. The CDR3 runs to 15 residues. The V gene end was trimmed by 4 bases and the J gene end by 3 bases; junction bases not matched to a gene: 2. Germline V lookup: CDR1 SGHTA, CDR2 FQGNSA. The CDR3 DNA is TGTGCCAGCAGCTACGGACTAGCGGGGACAGATACGCAGTATTTT. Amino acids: CASSYGLAGTDTQYF.

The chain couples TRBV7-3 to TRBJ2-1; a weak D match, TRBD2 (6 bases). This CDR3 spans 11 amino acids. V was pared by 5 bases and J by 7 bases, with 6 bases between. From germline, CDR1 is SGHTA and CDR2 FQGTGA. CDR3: CASSRGNEQFF. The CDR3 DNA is TGTGCCAGCAGCCGGGGGAATGAGCAGTTCTTC.